These 32 T cell receptor beta chains were sequenced from one sample in a study of a mutant IDH1 vaccine in newly diagnosed glioma. Clones were read by immunoSEQ multiplex PCR, and TCRdb kept only the in-frame ones, dropping some. The sample has around 46,000 clones; about 77% are singletons. Sample time point: week 5, during vaccination. In the vaccine, a single dose held 300 ug of the mutant IDH1 20-mer peptide, along with topical imiquimod. For these receptors, no antigen is known. The specimen was PBMCs, collected from a glioma patient whose treatment included an IDH1 peptide vaccine. Receptors were obtained from a man aged 45-65 years with glioma.

The V and J genes are TRBV23-1 and TRBJ2-4, with D possibly being TRBD1 (6 bases). TRBV23-1 is designated an ORF whose function remains uncertain. Trimming removed 8 bases at V and 1 base at J, with 15 bases between. The CDR3 runs 15 residues. The CDR3 nucleotides read TGCGCCAGCGAGCCTGGCGACAGGGCCAAAAACATTCAGTACTTC. This encodes CASEPGDRAKNIQYF.

This rearrangement joins TRBV18 to TRBJ2-7; perhaps TRBD1 as D (7 bases). The CDR3 spans 17 residues. The V gene lost 3 bases and the J gene lost 0 bases, with 18 bases spanning the gap. The germline gives CDR1 KGHSH, CDR2 LQKENI. For the CDR3, the DNA is TGTGCCAGCTCACCCCAGGGGGGTGGCAGGACCTCCTACGAGCAGTACTTC. Translation: CASSPQGGGRTSYEQYF.

The chain recombines TRBV19 with TRBJ1-2; D is possibly TRBD1 (6 bases). CDR3 length equals 16 residues. V dropped 5 bases and J dropped 6 bases, with 22 bases sitting between them. Germline V gene lookup returns CDR1 LNHDA and CDR2 SQIVND (reference sequence). The CDR3 DNA reads as TGTGCCAGTAGTGACCAGGACAGTCTGATAATCCATGGCTACACCTTC. Its translation is CASSDQDSLIIHGYTF.

The genes are TRBV7-2 and TRBJ2-5, with D possibly called TRBD1 or TRBD2 (5 bases each). In germline, CDR1 is SGHTA, CDR2 FQGNSA. The V end lost 9 bases, the J end lost 1 base, and 12 bases lay between the germline ends. CDR3 length: 13 amino acids. CDR3 DNA: TGTGCCAGTTCCCTGGGACCCCAAGAGACCCAGTACTTC. It encodes CASSLGPQETQYF.

This clone was found a few times. V and J are TRBV6-5 and TRBJ2-7, with TRBD1 matching over 8 bases. The J segment lost 1 base and the V segment lost 7 bases, leaving 3 bases of the junction unmatched. Germline V gives CDR1 MNHEY, CDR2 SVGAGI. This CDR3 has 13 amino acids. The DNA for the CDR3 is TGTGCCAGCAAGACAGGGGAATCCTACGAGCAGTACTTC. It yields the protein CASKTGESYEQYF.

V usage is TRBV4-3 and J usage is TRBJ2-7, with TRBD2 as a possible D gene (6 bases). With 1 base removed from V and 2 bases from J, the gap between germline ends came to 12 bases. Germline V gene lookup returns CDR1 LGHNA and CDR2 YSLEER. The length of the CDR3 is 15 residues. CDR3 DNA: TGCGCCAGCAGCCAAGGGGTCGGGAGTACCTACGAGCAGTACTTC. Residues: CASSQGVGSTYEQYF.

J is TRBJ1-1 and V is TRBV5-4, with D maybe TRBD1 (5 bases). The CDR3 runs 14 residues. Trimming pared 2 bases from V and 4 bases from J, leaving 12 bases between. Germline V gene lookup returns CDR1 SGHNT and CDR2 YYREEE (reference sequence). CDR3 bases: TGTGCCAGCAGCTTATCGACAGACGCCACTGAAGCTTTCTTT. Protein sequence: CASSLSTDATEAFF.

This rearrangement joins TRBV5-4 to TRBJ1-1; no reliable D call. CDR1 and CDR2 (germline): SGHNT, YYREEE (reference sequence). Deletions cut 4 bases from V and 1 base from J, with 5 bases between. The CDR3 covers 12 residues. The CDR3 reads CASSKGNTEAFF. The CDR3 coding sequence is TGTGCCAGCAGCAAAGGGAACACTGAAGCTTTCTTT.

The chain is built from TRBV9 and TRBJ2-1; D possibly uses TRBD1 or TRBD2 (6 bases each). Trimming took 0 bases from V and 8 from J, leaving 15 bases between them. The CDR3 has 15 amino acids. In germline, CDR1 is SGDLS, CDR2 YYNGEE. The CDR3 DNA follows: TGTGCCAGCAGCGTAGGATCCGGGGGCCGGGATGAGCAGTTCTTC. Translation: CASSVGSGGRDEQFF.

CDR3 loop: CASSVGTVNEKLFF. CDR3 nucleotides: TGTGCCAGCAGCGTAGGCACGGTCAATGAAAAACTGTTTTTT. J is TRBJ1-4 and V is TRBV9; no definite D call. The germline gives CDR1 SGDLS, CDR2 YYNGEE. The V end was cut by 0 bases, the J end by 5 bases, with 8 bases between. This CDR3 is 14 amino acids long.

The chain joins TRBV28 to TRBJ1-3; D remains unclear. The CDR3 is 15 residues long. Germline assignment: CDR1 MDHEN and CDR2 SYDVKM. V was trimmed by 5 bases and J by 2 bases, leaving 13 bases between them. CDR3 in DNA: TGTGCCAGCAGTGCCCTCAAGGGTACTGGAAACACCATATATTTT. It translates to CASSALKGTGNTIYF.

As DNA, the CDR3 is TGCGCCAGCAGTGAGTCCCCAACCTACGAGCAGTACTTC. Its protein product is CASSESPTYEQYF. The gene calls are TRBV10-1 and TRBJ2-7, with D hard to call. The CDR3 covers 13 residues. Germline assignment: CDR1 WNHNN and CDR2 SYGVQD (reference sequence). Trimming removed 0 bases from V and 2 bases from J, with 5 bases in between.

The chain combines TRBV20-1 with TRBJ2-7; D not certain. CDR3 length: 11 amino acids. CDR1 and CDR2 from the germline V gene are DFQATT and SNEGSKA (reference sequence). V shed 0 bases and J shed 5 bases, with 5 bases lying between them. CDR3 residues: CSARDFDEQYF. The CDR3 DNA sequence: TGCAGTGCTAGAGATTTCGACGAGCAGTACTTC.

This clone was found once. The rearrangement uses TRBV5-6 and TRBJ2-5; 9 positions match TRBD1. Judging by the DNA end, TRBJ2-7 fits better; the J call may be wrong. The CDR3 length is 14 residues. Looked up from germline, CDR1 is SGHDT and CDR2 is YYEEEE. The CDR3, as DNA: TGTGCCAGCAGCGCCCGGGACAGGGTGGGCGAGCAGTACTTC. Its protein product is CASSARDRVGEQYF.

This rearrangement joins TRBV6-6 to TRBJ1-2; TRBD1 matches at 8 bases. This CDR3 spans 15 amino acids. The junction had 11 bases not matched to a gene; V was cut back by 3 bases and J by 8 bases. The germline gives CDR1 MNHNY, CDR2 SVGAGI (reference sequence). The CDR3 coding sequence is TGTGCCAGCAGTTATCACCCCGGGACAGGAGGCGGCTACACCTTC. Translating gives CASSYHPGTGGGYTF.

In DNA form, the CDR3 reads TGTGCCAGCAGCTCCAGGGGCGGGACAACGAACACCGGGGAGCTGTTTTTT. Amino acid sequence: CASSSRGGTTNTGELFF. The gene calls are TRBV9 and TRBJ2-2; D could derive from TRBD1 or TRBD2 (6 bases each). V was cut by 4 bases and J by 0 bases, with 16 bases left in between. Looked up from germline, CDR1 is SGDLS and CDR2 is YYNGEE. This CDR3 region has 17 residues.

V gene TRBV7-8 combines with J gene TRBJ2-7, with D uncertain. Trimming shortened V by 3 bases and J by 6 bases, and 15 bases separated the two germline ends. This CDR3 spans 14 amino acids. Germline V lookup: CDR1 SGHVS, CDR2 FQNEAQ. The CDR3 bases are TGTGCCAGCAGCTTGGTGGCAGCTTCCGCCGAGCAGTACTTC. It codes for CASSLVAASAEQYF.

In nucleotides, the CDR3 is TGCGCCAGCAGCTTTACAGGGCCCGATCAGCCCCAGCATTTT. Its protein product is CASSFTGPDQPQHF. The rearrangement joins TRBV4-1 to TRBJ1-5, with D perhaps TRBD1 (6 bases). The CDR3 length is 14 residues. V was pared by 5 bases and J by 5 bases, with 13 bases between. Germline CDR1 and CDR2: MGHRA and YSYEKL.

The chain has TRBV7-8 and TRBJ1-5; possibly TRBD1 for D (5 bases). V shed 3 bases and J shed 7 bases, with 13 bases lying between them. The germline V gene has CDR1 SGHVS and CDR2 FQNEAQ. The CDR3 is made up of 14 amino acids. The DNA for the CDR3 is TGTGCCAGCAGCTTCCAAGACAGAGGCCAGCCCCAGCATTTT. Its protein product is CASSFQDRGQPQHF.

This rearrangement joins TRBV9 to TRBJ2-2; 13 bases agree with TRBD2. The CDR3 has 16 amino acids. With V trimmed by 2 bases and J by 4 bases, 2 bases remained unmatched. Germline CDR1 and CDR2: SGDLS and YYNGEE. The CDR3 sequence: CASSVTSGGVTGELFF. CDR3 nucleotide sequence: TGTGCCAGCAGCGTTACTAGCGGGGGGGTCACCGGGGAGCTGTTTTTT. The full variable domain, completed using reference TRBV9 and TRBJ2-2, is DSGVTQTPKHLITATGQRVTLRCSPRSGDLSVYWYQQSLDQGLQFLIQYYNGEERAKGNILERFSAQQFPDLHSELNLSSLELGDSALYFCASSVTSGGVTGELFFGEGSRLTVL.

This clone was detected many times. The rearrangement joins TRBV11-2 to TRBJ2-1; D remains unclear. The CDR3 is made up of 17 amino acids. The V gene's germline CDR1 is SGHAT and CDR2 FQNNGV. Trimming took 2 bases from V and 0 from J, leaving 14 bases between them. Here the CDR3 reads CASSLLAKYPSYNEQFF. The CDR3 nucleotides read TGTGCCAGCAGCTTACTGGCCAAATACCCCTCCTACAATGAGCAGTTCTTC.

J is TRBJ1-5 and V is TRBV15, with 7 bases that match TRBD1. The CDR3 totals 19 residues. From germline, CDR1 is LNHNV and CDR2 YYDKDF (reference sequence). With 5 bases clipped from V and 4 bases from J, the junction kept 20 bases outside the gene matches. DNA of the CDR3: TGTGCCACCAGCCCTAATTATGGACAGGAGCGTGAATGGAATCAGCCCCAGCATTTT. Amino acids: CATSPNYGQEREWNQPQHF.

This clone was picked up a small number of times. This chain connects TRBV7-3 to TRBJ2-2; D ambiguous. V was shortened by 5 bases and J by 7 bases, with 11 bases between the two germline ends. Germline V lookup: CDR1 SGHTA, CDR2 FQGTGA. There are 13 residues in the CDR3. The CDR3 protein is CASSPNLRGELFF. The CDR3 DNA sequence: TGTGCCAGCAGCCCCAACCTCCGCGGGGAGCTGTTTTTT.

The rearrangement links TRBV7-8 to TRBJ1-1, with unresolved D. Germline CDR1 reads SGHVS; CDR2 reads FQNEAQ. The CDR3 loop spans 15 amino acids. Between the trimmed V and J ends, which lost 5 bases and 0 bases, there was a span of 13 bases. CDR3 amino acids: CASSDRGRMNTEAFF. The CDR3 coding sequence is TGTGCCAGCAGCGATAGAGGTAGGATGAACACTGAAGCTTTCTTT.

This clone was recorded once. The V and J genes are TRBV7-9 and TRBJ1-1; D remains ambiguous. Trimming took off 1 base at V and 3 bases at J, with 0 bases between the two ends. The CDR3 is 11 residues long. Germline-derived CDR1 and CDR2 are SEHNR and FQNEAQ (reference sequence). Here the CDR3 reads CASSLDTEAFF. DNA of the CDR3: TGTGCCAGCAGCTTAGACACTGAAGCTTTCTTT.

V is TRBV19 and J is TRBJ1-2, with D unclear. From germline, CDR1 is LNHDA and CDR2 SQIVND (reference sequence). Deletions cut 3 bases from V and 0 bases from J, with 5 bases between. The CDR3 is 13 amino acids. CDR3 region: CASSMVANYGYTF. The CDR3, as DNA: TGTGCCAGTAGTATGGTGGCTAACTATGGCTACACCTTC.

This clone was seen only a few times. The J gene is TRBJ1-5, the V gene TRBV7-3, with 7 bases fitting TRBD1. This CDR3 comprises 17 residues. V trimming: 5 bases; J trimming: 0 bases; junction bases outside the gene matches: 10. Germline CDR1 reads SGHTA; CDR2 reads FQGTGA. CDR3: CASSRRGGQTSNQPQHF. The CDR3 DNA sequence: TGTGCCAGCAGCCGAAGGGGGGGACAGACTAGCAATCAGCCCCAGCATTTT.

This rearrangement joins TRBV6-4 to TRBJ1-1, with TRBD1 matching over 8 bases. In germline, CDR1 is MRHNA, CDR2 SNTAGT. The CDR3 is 16 amino acids. V dropped 3 bases and J dropped 11; count of bases not matched to a gene: 17. The CDR3 DNA follows: TGTGCCAGCAGTGAAACGGACAGGGACGGACCCCGAGGGGCTTTCTTT. The encoded protein is CASSETDRDGPRGAFF.

The CDR3 DNA is TGTGCCATCCGAGGCGACGATCATGGCTACACCTTC. This encodes CAIRGDDHGYTF. The chain joins TRBV10-3 to TRBJ1-2; no firm D call. The V gene lost 8 bases and the J gene lost 6 bases, with 13 bases spanning the gap. This CDR3 comprises 12 residues. Germline CDR1 and CDR2: ENHRY and SYGVKD.

This clone appeared once. This chain links TRBV11-3 with TRBJ2-2; 7 bases line up with TRBD1. CDR3 size: 16 residues. After removal of 5 bases from V and 1 base from J, the junction contained 7 bases not matched to a gene. Germline loops: CDR1 SGHNT, CDR2 YENEEA. CDR3 amino acids: CASSARRDRNTGELFF. The CDR3 DNA sequence: TGTGCCAGCAGCGCACGTAGGGACAGGAACACCGGGGAGCTGTTTTTT. Full variable domain (missing parts from reference TRBV11-3 and TRBJ2-2): EAGVVQSPRYKIIEKKQPVAFWCNPISGHNTLYWYLQNLGQGPELLIRYENEEAVDDSQLPKDRFSAERLKGVDSTLKIQPAELGDSAVYLCASSARRDRNTGELFFGEGSRLTVL.

This clone was seen just once. The chain uses TRBV29-1 and TRBJ2-3, with 10 bases lining up with TRBD2. CDR3 length equals 15 residues. The ends lost 1 base at V and 2 bases at J; junction bases unmatched: 3. CDR1 and CDR2 (germline): SQVTM, ANQGSEA. DNA of the CDR3: TGCAGCGTTGAAGGGCTAGCGGGGGTCACAGATACGCAGTATTTT. This gives the protein CSVEGLAGVTDTQYF.

This chain joins TRBV4-3 and TRBJ2-2; D remains ambiguous. With 1 base removed from V and 4 bases from J, the gap between germline ends came to 7 bases. The germline V gene has CDR1 LGHNA and CDR2 YSLEER. This CDR3 has 14 residues. DNA of the CDR3: TGCGCCAGCAGCCAAGGGTTTCCCACCGGGGAGCTGTTTTTT. Translating it yields CASSQGFPTGELFF.